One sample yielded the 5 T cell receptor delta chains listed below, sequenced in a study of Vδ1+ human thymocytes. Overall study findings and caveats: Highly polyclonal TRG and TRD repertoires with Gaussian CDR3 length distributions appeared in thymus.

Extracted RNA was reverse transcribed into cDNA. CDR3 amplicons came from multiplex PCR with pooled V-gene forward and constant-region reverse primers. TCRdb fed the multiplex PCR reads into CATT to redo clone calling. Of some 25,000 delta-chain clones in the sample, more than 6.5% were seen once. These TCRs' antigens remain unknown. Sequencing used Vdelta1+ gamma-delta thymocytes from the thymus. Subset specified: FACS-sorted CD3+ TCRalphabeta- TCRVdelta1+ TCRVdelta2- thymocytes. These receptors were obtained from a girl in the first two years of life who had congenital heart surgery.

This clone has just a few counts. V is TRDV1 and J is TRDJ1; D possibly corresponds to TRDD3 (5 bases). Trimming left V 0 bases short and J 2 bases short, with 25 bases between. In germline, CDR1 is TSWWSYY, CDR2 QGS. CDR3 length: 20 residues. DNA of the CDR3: TGTGCTCTTGGGGAACTGGGGGTAGCCGGTGATTACCCCAGGACCGATAAACTCATCTTT. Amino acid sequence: CALGELGVAGDYPRTDKLIF.

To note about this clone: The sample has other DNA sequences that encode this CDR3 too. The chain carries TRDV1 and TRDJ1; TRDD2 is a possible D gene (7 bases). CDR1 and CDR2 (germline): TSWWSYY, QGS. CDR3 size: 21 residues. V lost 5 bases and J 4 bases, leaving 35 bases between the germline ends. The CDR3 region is CALGFTFLLFGEIREVDKLIF. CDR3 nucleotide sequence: TGTGCTCTTGGGTTTACCTTCCTCCTGTTCGGGGAGATACGTGAGGTCGATAAACTCATCTTT.

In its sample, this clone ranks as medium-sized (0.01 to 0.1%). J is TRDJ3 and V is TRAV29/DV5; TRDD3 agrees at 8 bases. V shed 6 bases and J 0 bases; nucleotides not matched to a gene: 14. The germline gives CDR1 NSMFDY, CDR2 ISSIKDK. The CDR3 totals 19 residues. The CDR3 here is CAETFYWGDSSWDTRQMFF. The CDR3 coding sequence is TGTGCAGAAACTTTTTACTGGGGGGATAGCTCCTGGGACACCCGACAGATGTTTTTC. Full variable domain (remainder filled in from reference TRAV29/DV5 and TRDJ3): DQQVKQNSPSLSVQEGRISILNCDYTNSMFDYFLWYKKYPAEGPTFLISISSIKDKNEDGRFTVFLNKSAKHLSLHIVPSQPGDSAVYFCAETFYWGDSSWDTRQMFFGTGIKLFVEP.

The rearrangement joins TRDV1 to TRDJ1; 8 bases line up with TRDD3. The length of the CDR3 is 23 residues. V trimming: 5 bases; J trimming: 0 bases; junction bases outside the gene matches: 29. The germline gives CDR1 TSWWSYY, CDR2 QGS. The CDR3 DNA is TGTGCTCTTGGGAAACAACCTACGGCCCGTCACTGGGGGTTACCCCCCTACACCGATAAACTCATCTTT. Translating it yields CALGKQPTARHWGLPPYTDKLIF.

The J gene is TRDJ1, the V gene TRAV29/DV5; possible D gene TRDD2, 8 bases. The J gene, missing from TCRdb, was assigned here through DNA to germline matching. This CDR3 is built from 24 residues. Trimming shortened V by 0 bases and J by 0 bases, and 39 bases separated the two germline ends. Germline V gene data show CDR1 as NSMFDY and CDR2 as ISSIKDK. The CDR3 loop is CAASGGELPTWSTGAQQYTDKLIF. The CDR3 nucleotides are TGTGCAGCAAGCGGGGGGGAACTTCCTACGTGGAGTACTGGGGCCCAACAGTACACCGATAAACTCATCTTT.